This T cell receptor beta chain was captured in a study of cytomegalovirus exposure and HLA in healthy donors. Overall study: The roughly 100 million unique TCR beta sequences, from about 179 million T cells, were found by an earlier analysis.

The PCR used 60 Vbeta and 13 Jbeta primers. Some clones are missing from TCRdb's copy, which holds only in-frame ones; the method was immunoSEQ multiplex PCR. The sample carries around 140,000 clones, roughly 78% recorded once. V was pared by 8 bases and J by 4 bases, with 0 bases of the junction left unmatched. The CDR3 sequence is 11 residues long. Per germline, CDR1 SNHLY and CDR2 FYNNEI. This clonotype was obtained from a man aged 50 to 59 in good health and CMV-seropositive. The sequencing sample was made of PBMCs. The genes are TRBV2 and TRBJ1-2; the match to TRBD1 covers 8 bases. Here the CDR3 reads CASGTGYGYTF. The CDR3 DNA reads TGTGCCAGCGGGACAGGCTATGGCTACACCTTC.